This TCR beta chain came from a study of blood T cell repertoires in COVID-19. Looking at the study overall: COVID-19 samples collected from the United States, Italy and Spain covered acute and convalescent phases.

Method: immunoSEQ multiplex PCR; TCRdb's copy keeps in-frame clones and lacks some. Counted here are some 200,000 clones, over 60% occurring once; the ten biggest clones make up 5.5% to 8.5%. CDR1 is SGHVS, CDR2 FNYEAQ, per germline. This CDR3 contains 15 residues. V shed 6 bases, J shed 7 bases, and the junction held 9 bases outside the gene matches. Sequencing input: peripheral blood. The J gene is TRBJ2-1, the V gene TRBV7-6; 10 bases agree with TRBD1. The TCR originated in a woman between 70 and 85 years old with acute or convalescent COVID-19. The CDR3 DNA reads as TGTGCCAGCAGTCCAATACCGGGACAGGGGAATGAGCAGTTCTTC. It translates to CASSPIPGQGNEQFF. Together with reference TRBV7-6 and TRBJ2-1, the CDR3 gives the full variable domain: GAGVSQSPRYKVTKRGQDVALRCDPISGHVSLYWYRQALGQGPEFLTYFNYEAQQDKSGLPNDRFSAERPEGSISTLTIQRTEQRDSAMYRCASSPIPGQGNEQFFGPGTRLTVL.